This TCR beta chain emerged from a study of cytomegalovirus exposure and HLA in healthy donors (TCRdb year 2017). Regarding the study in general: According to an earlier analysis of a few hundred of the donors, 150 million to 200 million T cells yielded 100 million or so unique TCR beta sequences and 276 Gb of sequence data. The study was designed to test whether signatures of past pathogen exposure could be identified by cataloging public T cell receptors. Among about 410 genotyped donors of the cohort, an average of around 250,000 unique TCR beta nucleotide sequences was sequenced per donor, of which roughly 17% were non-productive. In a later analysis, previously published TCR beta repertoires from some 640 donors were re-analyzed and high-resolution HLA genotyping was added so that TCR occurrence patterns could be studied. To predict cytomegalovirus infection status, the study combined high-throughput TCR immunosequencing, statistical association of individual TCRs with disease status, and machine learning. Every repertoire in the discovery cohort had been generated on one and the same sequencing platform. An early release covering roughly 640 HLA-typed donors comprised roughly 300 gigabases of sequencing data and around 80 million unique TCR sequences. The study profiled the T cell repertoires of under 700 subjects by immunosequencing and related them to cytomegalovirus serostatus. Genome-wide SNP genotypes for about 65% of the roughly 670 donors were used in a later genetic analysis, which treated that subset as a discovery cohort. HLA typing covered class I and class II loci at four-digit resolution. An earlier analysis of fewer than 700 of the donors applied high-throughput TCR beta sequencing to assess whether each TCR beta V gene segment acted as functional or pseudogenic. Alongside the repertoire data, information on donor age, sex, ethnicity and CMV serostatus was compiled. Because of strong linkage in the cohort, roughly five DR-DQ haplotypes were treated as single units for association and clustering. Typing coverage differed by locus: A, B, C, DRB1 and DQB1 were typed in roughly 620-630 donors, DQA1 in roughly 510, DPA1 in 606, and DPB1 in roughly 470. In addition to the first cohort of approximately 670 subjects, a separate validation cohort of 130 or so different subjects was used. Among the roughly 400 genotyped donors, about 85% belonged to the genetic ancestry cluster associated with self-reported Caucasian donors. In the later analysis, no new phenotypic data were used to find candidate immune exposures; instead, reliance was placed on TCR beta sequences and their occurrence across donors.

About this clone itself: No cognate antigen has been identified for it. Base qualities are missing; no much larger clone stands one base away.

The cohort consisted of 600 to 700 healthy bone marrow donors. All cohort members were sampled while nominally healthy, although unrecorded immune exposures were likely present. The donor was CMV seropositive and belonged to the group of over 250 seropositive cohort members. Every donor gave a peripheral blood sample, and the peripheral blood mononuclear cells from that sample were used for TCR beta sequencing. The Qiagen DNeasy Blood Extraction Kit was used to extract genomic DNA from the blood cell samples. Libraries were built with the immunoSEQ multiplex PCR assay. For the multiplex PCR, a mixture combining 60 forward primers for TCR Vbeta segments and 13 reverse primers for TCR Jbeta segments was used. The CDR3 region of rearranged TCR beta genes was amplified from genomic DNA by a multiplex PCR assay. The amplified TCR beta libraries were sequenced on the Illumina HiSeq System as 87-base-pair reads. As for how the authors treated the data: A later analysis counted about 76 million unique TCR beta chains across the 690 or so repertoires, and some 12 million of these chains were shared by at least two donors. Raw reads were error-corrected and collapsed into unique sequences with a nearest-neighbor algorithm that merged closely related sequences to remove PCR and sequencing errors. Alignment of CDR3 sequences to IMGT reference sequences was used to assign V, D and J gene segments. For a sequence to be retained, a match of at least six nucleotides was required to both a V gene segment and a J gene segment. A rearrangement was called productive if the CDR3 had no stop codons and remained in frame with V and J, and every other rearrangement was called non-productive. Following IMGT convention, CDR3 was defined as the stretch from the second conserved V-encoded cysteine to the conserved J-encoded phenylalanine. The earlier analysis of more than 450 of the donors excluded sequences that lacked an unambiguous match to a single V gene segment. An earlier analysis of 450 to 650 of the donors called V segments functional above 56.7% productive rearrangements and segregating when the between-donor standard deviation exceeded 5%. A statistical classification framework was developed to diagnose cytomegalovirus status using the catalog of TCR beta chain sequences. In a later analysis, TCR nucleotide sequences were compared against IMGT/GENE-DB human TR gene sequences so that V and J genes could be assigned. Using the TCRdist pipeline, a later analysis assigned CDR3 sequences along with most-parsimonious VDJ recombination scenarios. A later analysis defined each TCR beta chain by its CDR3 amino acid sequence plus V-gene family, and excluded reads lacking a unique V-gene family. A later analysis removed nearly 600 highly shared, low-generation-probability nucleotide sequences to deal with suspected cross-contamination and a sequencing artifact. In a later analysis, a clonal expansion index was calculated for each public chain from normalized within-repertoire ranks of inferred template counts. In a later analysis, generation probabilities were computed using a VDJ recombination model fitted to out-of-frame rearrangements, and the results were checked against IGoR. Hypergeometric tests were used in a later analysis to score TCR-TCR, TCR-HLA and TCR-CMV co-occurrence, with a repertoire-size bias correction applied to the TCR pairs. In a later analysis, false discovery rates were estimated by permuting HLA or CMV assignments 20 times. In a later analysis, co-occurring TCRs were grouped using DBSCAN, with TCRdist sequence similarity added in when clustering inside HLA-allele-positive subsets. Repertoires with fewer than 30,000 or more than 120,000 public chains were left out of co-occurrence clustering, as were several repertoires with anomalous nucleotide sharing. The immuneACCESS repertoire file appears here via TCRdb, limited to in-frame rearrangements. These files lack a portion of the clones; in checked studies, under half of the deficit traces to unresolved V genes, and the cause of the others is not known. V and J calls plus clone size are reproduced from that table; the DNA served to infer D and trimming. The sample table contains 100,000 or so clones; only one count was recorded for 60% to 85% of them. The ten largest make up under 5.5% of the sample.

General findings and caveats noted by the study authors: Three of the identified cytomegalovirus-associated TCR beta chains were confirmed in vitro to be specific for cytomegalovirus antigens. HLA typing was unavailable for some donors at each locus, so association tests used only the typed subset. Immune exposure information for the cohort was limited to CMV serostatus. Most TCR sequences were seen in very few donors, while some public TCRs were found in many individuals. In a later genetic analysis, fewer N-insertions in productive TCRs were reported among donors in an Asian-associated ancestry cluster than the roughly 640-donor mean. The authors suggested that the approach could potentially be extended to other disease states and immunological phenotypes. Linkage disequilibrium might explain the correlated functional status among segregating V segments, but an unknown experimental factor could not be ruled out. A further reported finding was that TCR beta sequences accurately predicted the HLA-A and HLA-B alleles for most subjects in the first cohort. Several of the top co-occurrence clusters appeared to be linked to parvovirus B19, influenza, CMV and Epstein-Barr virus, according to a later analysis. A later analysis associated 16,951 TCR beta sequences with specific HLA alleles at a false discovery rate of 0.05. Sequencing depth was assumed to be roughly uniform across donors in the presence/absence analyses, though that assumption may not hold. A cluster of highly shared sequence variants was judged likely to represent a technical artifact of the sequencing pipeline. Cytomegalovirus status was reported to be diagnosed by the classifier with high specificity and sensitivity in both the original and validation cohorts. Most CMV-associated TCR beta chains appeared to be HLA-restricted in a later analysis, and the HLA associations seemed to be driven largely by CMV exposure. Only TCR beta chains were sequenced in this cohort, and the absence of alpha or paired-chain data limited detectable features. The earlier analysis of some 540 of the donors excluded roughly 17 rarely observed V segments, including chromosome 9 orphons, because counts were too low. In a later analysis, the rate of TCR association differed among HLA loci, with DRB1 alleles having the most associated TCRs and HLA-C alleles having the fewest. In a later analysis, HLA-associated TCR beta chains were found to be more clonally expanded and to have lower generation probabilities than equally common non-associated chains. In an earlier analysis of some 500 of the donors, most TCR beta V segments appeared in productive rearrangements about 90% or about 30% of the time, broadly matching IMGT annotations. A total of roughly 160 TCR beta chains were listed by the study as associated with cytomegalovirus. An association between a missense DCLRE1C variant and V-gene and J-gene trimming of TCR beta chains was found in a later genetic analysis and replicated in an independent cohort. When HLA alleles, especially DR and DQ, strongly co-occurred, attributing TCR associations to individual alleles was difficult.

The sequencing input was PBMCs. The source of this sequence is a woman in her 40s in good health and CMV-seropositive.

The CDR3 protein is CASSWSGLAGGSYNEQFF. The bases read TGTGCCAGCAGTTGGTCCGGGCTAGCGGGGGGCTCCTACAATGAGCAGTTCTTC. The chain employs TRBV27 and TRBJ2-1; 11 central nucleotides agree with TRBD2. The germline V gene (reference sequence) provides CDR1 MNHEY and CDR2 SMNVEV. From the cysteine up to the phenylalanine, the CDR3 has a length of 18 residues. The CDR3 DNA has 54 bases and is translated from base 1. V ends up 4 bases short and J 0 bases short, with an unmatched junction base count of 8.